These 25 T cell receptor beta chains were all obtained from the same sample, sequenced in a study of blood T cell repertoires in COVID-19. Clones were read by immunoSEQ multiplex PCR, and TCRdb kept only the in-frame ones, dropping some. The table has approximately 140,000 clones, approximately 84% seen once. The sequenced material came from peripheral blood. The receptors here all came from an elderly woman in a cohort sampled during active or convalescent COVID-19.

This clone was seen only a few times. The rearrangement uses TRBV6-5 and TRBJ1-1; weak D call: TRBD1 (5 bases). V was cut by 1 base and J by 6 bases, with 9 bases left in between. CDR1 and CDR2 (germline): MNHEY, SVGAGI. The CDR3 is 13 residues long. CDR3 nucleotides: TGTGCCAGCAGTTACTGGGGCAGTTCTGAAGCTTTCTTT. Residues: CASSYWGSSEAFF.

The gene calls are TRBV7-9 and TRBJ1-6, with D possibly matching TRBD1 (5 bases). Trimming took 0 bases from V and 7 from J, leaving 10 bases between them. The germline CDR1 and CDR2 sequences are SEHNR and FQNEAQ (reference sequence). This CDR3 comprises 15 residues. CDR3 loop: CASSLAVTENSPLHF. Here the CDR3 DNA reads TGTGCCAGCAGCTTAGCCGTGACAGAGAATTCACCCCTCCACTTT.

In this sample, this clone turned up once. The chain joins TRBV28 to TRBJ1-4; D uncertain. The CDR3 has 15 residues. V lost 5 bases and J lost 6, with 16 bases in between. Germline-derived CDR1 and CDR2 are MDHEN and SYDVKM. The CDR3 bases are TGTGCCAGCAGTGTCCCCCGGGGTGACGATGAAAAACTGTTTTTT. Translating it yields CASSVPRGDDEKLFF.

This chain joins TRBV7-3 and TRBJ2-2; D is possibly TRBD2 (5 bases). The CDR3 sequence is 15 residues long. The germline V gene encodes CDR1 SGHTA and CDR2 FQGTGA. Trimming removed 5 bases at V and 6 bases at J, with 16 bases between. CDR3: CASSPARASPGELFF. CDR3 in DNA: TGTGCCAGCAGCCCGGCTCGGGCTAGCCCCGGGGAGCTGTTTTTT.

The chain employs TRBV24-1 and TRBJ2-1; D is perhaps TRBD2 (6 bases). The CDR3 spans 17 residues. V was shortened by 4 bases and J by 2 bases, with 17 bases between the two germline ends. The germline CDR1 and CDR2 sequences are KGHDR and SFDVKD. The chain's CDR3 is CATSDRNRGVPYNEQFF. The CDR3 DNA reads TGTGCCACCAGTGACCGTAATCGCGGGGTCCCCTACAATGAGCAGTTCTTC.

This chain joins TRBV6-5 and TRBJ1-2, with 8 bases identical to TRBD1. This CDR3 comprises 15 residues. Germline values: CDR1 MNHEY, CDR2 SVGAGI. The J segment lost 10 bases and the V segment lost 6 bases, leaving 16 bases of the junction unmatched. The CDR3 spells CASSRVRTGQADYTF. For the CDR3, the DNA is TGTGCCAGCAGCCGAGTCCGGACAGGGCAGGCAGACTACACCTTC.

The genes are TRBV5-1 and TRBJ2-2; 8 nucleotides line up with TRBD2. The CDR3 consists of 16 residues. The germline gives CDR1 SGHRS, CDR2 YFSETQ. Trimming took 3 bases from V and 1 from J; bases not matched to a gene: 5. CDR3 loop: CASSSRGALNTGELFF. The CDR3 bases are TGCGCCAGCAGCTCGCGGGGGGCCCTGAACACCGGGGAGCTGTTTTTT.

The V call is TRBV7-9, the J call TRBJ2-3; 7 nucleotides line up with TRBD1. Looked up from germline, CDR1 is SEHNR and CDR2 is FQNEAQ (reference sequence). This CDR3 spans 15 amino acids. Germline trimming cut 2 bases from V and 4 bases from J; bases unmatched to any gene: 6. The CDR3 DNA reads TGTGCCAGCAGCTTACTCACAGGGGTCGCAGATACGCAGTATTTT. Its protein is CASSLLTGVADTQYF.

This clone was counted once. The rearrangement links TRBV30 to TRBJ1-1; D is uncertain. Germline CDR1 reads GTSNPN; CDR2 reads SVGIG (reference sequence). The CDR3 loop spans 16 amino acids. V lost 1 base and J 0 bases, leaving 15 bases between the germline ends. CDR3 residues: CAWSGSPGKLNTEAFF. DNA for the CDR3: TGTGCCTGGAGTGGATCCCCCGGGAAGTTGAACACTGAAGCTTTCTTT.

The V call is TRBV6-5, the J call TRBJ2-1; 10 bases are shared with TRBD2. Unmatched junction bases numbered 6, after V lost 6 bases and J lost 4 bases. Germline CDR1 and CDR2: MNHEY and SVGAGI. This CDR3 comprises 15 residues. CDR3 sequence reads: CASSRTSGDYNEQFF. DNA of the CDR3: TGTGCCAGCAGCCGCACTAGCGGGGATTACAATGAGCAGTTCTTC.

The chain joins TRBV14 to TRBJ2-3; 7 nucleotides agree with TRBD2. The CDR3 runs to 17 residues. Germline V CDR1 and CDR2: SGHDN, FVKESK. V lost 0 bases, J lost 6 bases, and 12 bases stayed unmatched. In DNA form, the CDR3 reads TGTGCCAGCAGCCAAGATAGGCAAAGAGCGGGGTACGATACGCAGTATTTT. This codes for CASSQDRQRAGYDTQYF.

The chain carries TRBV7-9 and TRBJ1-2; 10 bases line up with TRBD1. Trimming removed 2 bases from V and 5 bases from J; junction bases left unmatched: 5. The germline gives CDR1 SEHNR, CDR2 FQNEAQ (reference sequence). The CDR3 has 15 residues. The CDR3 DNA follows: TGTGCCAGCAGCTTATGGGACAGGGGAAATTATGGCTACACCTTC. As protein: CASSLWDRGNYGYTF.

This rearrangement joins TRBV11-1 to TRBJ2-5; tentatively, D is TRBD2 (5 bases). V was trimmed by 5 bases and J by 2 bases, leaving 15 bases between them. CDR3 length: 15 residues. Germline V CDR1 and CDR2: SGHAT, FQDESV (reference sequence). Written as DNA, the CDR3 is TGTGCCAGCAGCACCCACGGGGTCGGGCAAGAGACCCAGTACTTC. Translating gives CASSTHGVGQETQYF.

The V call is TRBV21-1, the J call TRBJ2-7; no check of the table's D call, TRBD2, against the DNA was made. TRBV21-1 is a pseudogene locus. The CDR3 sequence is 15 residues long. The CDR3: CASSKDLGGPYEQYV. For the CDR3, the DNA is TGTGCCAGCAGCAAAGACCTGGGAGGACCCTACGAGCAGTACGTC.

V and J are TRBV5-1 and TRBJ2-4; TRBD2 is a possible D gene (6 bases). This CDR3 contains 14 residues. The germline V gene encodes CDR1 SGHRS and CDR2 YFSETQ. V was clipped by 0 bases and J by 6 bases, with 10 bases between them. The CDR3 nucleotides read TGCGCCAGCAGCTTGGTATTGGGGGGAAACATTCAGTACTTC. This gives the protein CASSLVLGGNIQYF.

The chain combines TRBV5-1 with TRBJ2-5; D may be TRBD1 (6 bases). Germline CDR1 and CDR2: SGHRS and YFSETQ. Trimming removed 4 bases from V and 3 bases from J, with 10 bases in between. The length of the CDR3 is 13 residues. The CDR3 nucleotides read TGCGCCAGCAGCACACAGGGTGAAGAGACCCAGTACTTC. It translates to CASSTQGEETQYF.

This chain links TRBV15 with TRBJ2-1; 13 bases fit TRBD2. This CDR3 region has 17 residues. The germline CDR1 and CDR2 sequences are LNHNV and YYDKDF (reference sequence). The V and J ends lost 5 bases and 4 bases, in that order; junction bases with no gene match: 8. CDR3 residues: CATSRGTSGVKYNEQFF. CDR3 in DNA: TGTGCCACCAGCCGTGGGACTAGCGGGGTAAAATACAATGAGCAGTTCTTC.

The V and J genes are TRBV7-8 and TRBJ1-1; tentative D call: TRBD1 (5 bases). With 5 bases removed from V and 3 bases from J, the gap between germline ends came to 16 bases. The germline gives CDR1 SGHVS, CDR2 FQNEAQ. The CDR3 is made up of 15 amino acids. CDR3 sequence (DNA): TGTGCCAGCAGCCACGGGGGAGCCAGGGACACTGAAGCTTTCTTT. This encodes CASSHGGARDTEAFF.

The rearrangement links TRBV2 to TRBJ2-5, with 15 bases matching TRBD2. CDR3 length: 17 amino acids. J lost 5 bases, V lost 3 bases, and 7 bases had no gene match. Germline V gene lookup returns CDR1 SNHLY and CDR2 FYNNEI. The CDR3 nucleotides are TGTGCCAGCAGTGACCCGGGACTAGCGGGGGGAGGGGAGACCCAGTACTTC. Translating gives CASSDPGLAGGGETQYF.

This clone appeared a single time. The chain recombines TRBV7-9 with TRBJ1-1; D is possibly TRBD1 (6 bases). This CDR3 has 14 residues. V lost 3 bases, J lost 1 base, and 9 bases lay in between. CDR1 is SEHNR and CDR2 is FQNEAQ in the germline V gene (reference sequence). The CDR3 DNA sequence: TGTGCCAGCAGCTTCGCAGGGGCGAACACTGAAGCTTTCTTT. Translated: CASSFAGANTEAFF.

This chain connects TRBV19 to TRBJ1-2, with 11 bases aligning to TRBD1. CDR3 length: 15 residues. J lost 3 bases, V lost 5 bases, and 5 bases had no gene match. Germline CDR1 is LNHDA and CDR2 is SQIVND (reference sequence). CDR3 loop: CASSAWGQGDYGYTF. The CDR3 DNA is TGTGCCAGTAGTGCATGGGGACAGGGGGACTATGGCTACACCTTC.

The chain links TRBV6-5 to TRBJ2-2; the D is unclear. The CDR3 consists of 15 residues. The germline V and J ends were trimmed by 0 bases and 6 bases, with 11 bases remaining between them. The germline CDR1 and CDR2 sequences are MNHEY and SVGAGI. CDR3 sequence: CASSYSHLGSGELFF. The DNA for the CDR3 is TGTGCCAGCAGTTACTCCCATCTAGGTTCCGGGGAGCTGTTTTTT.

The chain employs TRBV11-2 and TRBJ2-2, with unresolved D. The CDR3 sequence is 16 residues long. The germline V and J ends were trimmed by 1 base and 0 bases, with 9 bases remaining between them. Germline CDR1 reads SGHAT; CDR2 reads FQNNGV. Here the CDR3 reads CASSLAFLANTGELFF. The CDR3 region has the DNA TGTGCCAGCAGCTTAGCCTTCCTAGCGAACACCGGGGAGCTGTTTTTT.

This chain links TRBV7-9 with TRBJ1-1; D is undetermined. V was shortened by 4 bases and J by 1 base, with 7 bases between the two germline ends. Germline V CDR1 and CDR2: SEHNR, FQNEAQ (reference sequence). This CDR3 region has 13 residues. The CDR3 protein is CASSSPWNTEAFF. The CDR3 coding sequence is TGTGCCAGCAGCTCCCCTTGGAACACTGAAGCTTTCTTT.

This chain connects TRBV18 to TRBJ2-1; 8 bases align to TRBD1. Germline V lookup: CDR1 KGHSH, CDR2 LQKENI. The CDR3 is 13 residues long. V trimming: 4 bases; J trimming: 9 bases; junction bases outside the gene matches: 5. The CDR3 bases are TGTGCCAGCTCACTGACAGGGGATGGTGAGCAGTTCTTC. Residues: CASSLTGDGEQFF.